At least ten counts were recorded for the clone carrying this T cell receptor (beta chain). In TCRdb, the 5' RACE reads were re-called with MiXCR into one record per CDR3 protein. Of around 320,000 distinct CDR3 sequences in the sample, around 20% were seen once. The data are from a study of CD8 T cells in ankylosing spondylitis. V was pared by 6 bases and J by 3 bases, with 11 bases between. The CDR3 extends over 14 amino acids. The sample consisted of blood, either unsorted or a sorted T cell fraction (not recorded which). V usage is TRBV12-3 or TRBV12-4 and J usage is TRBJ2-2; D gene ambiguous. The receptor was isolated from a female donor with ankylosing spondylitis or in good health (not recorded which). DNA of the CDR3: TGTGCCAGCAGCGACCGACCGTACACCGGGGAGCTGTTTTTT. This translates into CASSDRPYTGELFF.